A selection of T cell receptor beta chains follows, all from one sample in a study of radiotherapy plus CTLA-4 blockade in lung cancer. TCRdb's table, derived via immunoSEQ multiplex PCR, lists solely in-frame clones and lacks some. Seen here are roughly 69,000 clones, more than 70% observed once, and the top ten hold 15% to 20%. The source material was peripheral blood, sampled from a patient treated with radiotherapy plus ipilimumab. These receptors originate from a human donor with non-small cell lung cancer whose response to radiotherapy plus ipilimumab could not be evaluated. Some clones in this sample may be carry-over from other donors' samples. Both conserved end residues are part of each CDR3.

16 | TRBJ1-1 | TRBV6-5 | CASSFEYTPMNTEAFF
17 | TRBJ2-2 | TRBV28 | CASSLTGLTKGTGELFF
14 | TRBJ1-4 | TRBV28 | CASSSDRANEKLFF
19 | TRBJ2-3 | TRBV27 | CASSRPQIGTGTEADTQYF
13 | TRBJ1-6 | TRBV7-9 | CASSLTENSPLHF
19 | TRBJ2-6 | TRBV5-1 | CASSLEPWQGSSGANVLTF
14 | TRBJ2-7 | TRBV5-8 | CASSLGQGVWEQYF
17 | TRBJ1-6 | TRBV28 | CASSPSPGTGDNSPLHF
16 | TRBJ2-5 | TRBV6-6 | CASSWGLAGSGETQYF
14 | TRBJ1-4 | TRBV15 | CATSRDPSEEKLFF
17 | TRBJ2-3 | TRBV11-2 | CASSYGEWRGYTDTQYF
16 | TRBJ2-7 | TRBV4-2 | CASSQDRDRGIGEQYF
15 | TRBJ1-6 | TRBV2 | CASRGPGGYNSPLHF
17 | TRBJ1-5 | TRBV19 | CASRPSPGQSDNQPQHF
15 | TRBJ2-7 | TRBV4-1 | CASSQARARSYEQYF
15 | TRBJ1-2 | TRBV6-6 | CASSYSRQGGYGYTF
13 | TRBJ2-7 | TRBV18 | CASSRDNSYEQYF
17 | TRBJ1-6 | TRBV27 | CASSFPPGDRVNSPLHF
15 | TRBJ2-5 | TRBV2 | CASSGGVGLEETQYF
13 | TRBJ2-7 | TRBV27 | CASSSLDRSEQYF
14 | TRBJ1-5 | TRBV9 | CASSVDRVGQPQHF
13 | TRBJ1-1 | TRBV6-5 | CASSYPGTGVCFF
15 | TRBJ2-7 | TRBV4-3 | CASSQTGGAFSEQYF
12 | TRBJ1-1 | TRBV9 | CASSAFGTEAFF
16 | TRBJ1-1 | TRBV28 | CASSAVGQGGVAEAFF
12 | TRBJ1-1 | TRBV2 | CASSQGTSGAFF
13 | TRBJ1-1 | TRBV28 | CASISGAGTEAFF
14 | TRBJ2-6 | TRBV15 | CATTRVAGANVLTF
14 | TRBJ2-3 | TRBV19 | CASSPQGTGDTQYF
15 | TRBJ1-5 | TRBV28 | CASSRGGQGNQPQHF
14 | TRBJ1-4 | TRBV6-5 | CASSQTGINQKLFF